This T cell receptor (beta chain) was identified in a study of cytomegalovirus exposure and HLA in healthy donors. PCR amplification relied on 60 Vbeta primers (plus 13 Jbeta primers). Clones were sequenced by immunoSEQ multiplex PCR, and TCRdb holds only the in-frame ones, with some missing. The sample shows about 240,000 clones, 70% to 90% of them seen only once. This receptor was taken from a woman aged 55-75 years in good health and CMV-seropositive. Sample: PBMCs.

The CDR3 DNA follows: TGCGCCAGCAGCCCCTCGTTGACTAGCGGCAGTTACAATGAGCAGTTCTTC. Amino acid sequence: CASSPSLTSGSYNEQFF. The chain employs TRBV5-1 and TRBJ2-1, with 9 bases identical to TRBD2. The CDR3 has 17 residues. V lost 4 bases, J lost 4 bases, and 12 bases stayed unmatched. The germline V gene has CDR1 SGHRS and CDR2 YFSETQ. The full variable domain, in which reference TRBV5-1 and TRBJ2-1 provide the parts outside the CDR3, is KAGVTQTPRYLIKTRGQQVTLSCSPISGHRSVSWYQQTPGQGLQFLFEYFSETQRNKGNFPGRFSGRQFSNSRSEMNVSTLELGDSALYLCASSPSLTSGSYNEQFFGPGTRLTVL.